The 25 T cell receptor beta chains in this list originate from one sample, sequenced in a study of chemoradiotherapy in HPV16-positive cancers. Generated by immunoSEQ multiplex PCR, the TCRdb table keeps only in-frame clones and is missing some. The data contain roughly 19,000 clones, around 87% of them singletons. The sample in question was blood, obtained from a patient who underwent chemoradiotherapy. These receptors originate from a human donor with HPV-associated anogenital cancer.

J is TRBJ2-7 and V is TRBV7-7; 10 bases agree with TRBD1. The V gene end was trimmed by 5 bases and the J gene end by 5 bases; junction bases not matched to a gene: 9. The germline gives CDR1 SSHAT, CDR2 FNYEAQ (reference sequence). CDR3 length equals 15 residues. The CDR3 reads CASSKTGTGAHEQYF. In nucleotides, the CDR3 is TGTGCCAGCAGCAAGACCGGGACAGGGGCCCACGAGCAGTACTTC.

The chain links TRBV28 to TRBJ1-1, with 9 bases identical to TRBD1. V was pared by 5 bases and J by 4 bases, with 8 bases of the junction left unmatched. The CDR3 extends over 15 amino acids. Germline CDR1 and CDR2: MDHEN and SYDVKM. CDR3 protein: CASSPQGQGSTEAFF. In DNA, the CDR3 is TGTGCCAGCAGTCCCCAGGGACAGGGAAGCACTGAAGCTTTCTTT. The whole variable domain, remainder taken from reference TRBV28 and TRBJ1-1, is DVKVTQSSRYLVKRTGEKVFLECVQDMDHENMFWYRQDPGLGLRLIYFSYDVKMKEKGDIPEGYSVSREKKERFSLILESASTNQTSMYLCASSPQGQGSTEAFFGQGTRLTVV.

V is TRBV7-9 and J is TRBJ2-1; TRBD1 is a possible D gene (6 bases). The CDR3 sequence is 14 residues long. V was cut by 5 bases and J by 5 bases, with 13 bases left in between. Germline CDR1 SEHNR, CDR2 FQNEAQ (reference sequence). Written as DNA, the CDR3 is TGTGCCAGCAGCCCCTCCCAGGGGAACAATGAGCAGTTCTTC. Translated: CASSPSQGNNEQFF.

V usage is TRBV12-5 and J usage is TRBJ2-1; D is possibly TRBD1 or TRBD2 (5 bases each). The germline V gene encodes CDR1 LGHNT and CDR2 FRNRAP. The V end lost 4 bases, the J end lost 15 bases, and 28 bases lay between the germline ends. The CDR3 loop spans 16 amino acids. Written as DNA, the CDR3 is TGTGCTAGTGGTTGGGGGACCAAAAACCCGGATCGACGACTGTTCTTC. The encoded protein is CASGWGTKNPDRRLFF.

This chain uses TRBV7-9 with TRBJ2-7, with D possibly matching TRBD2 (6 bases). V lost 1 base to trimming and J lost 1 base, with 8 bases between them. The CDR3 has 14 residues. CDR1 is SEHNR and CDR2 is FQNEAQ in the germline V gene (reference sequence). This CDR3 is CASSLGGGSYEQYF. The CDR3 DNA reads as TGTGCCAGCAGCTTAGGGGGAGGTTCCTACGAGCAGTACTTC.

The gene calls are TRBV23-1 and TRBJ2-1; D perhaps matches TRBD2 (6 bases). TRBV23-1 is given ORF status, its function remaining uncertain. V lost 3 bases and J 4 bases, leaving 19 bases between the germline ends. This CDR3 has 17 amino acids. CDR3 amino acids: CASSQIWGEDGYNEQFF. CDR3 nucleotide sequence: TGCGCCAGCAGTCAGATTTGGGGGGAGGACGGTTACAATGAGCAGTTCTTC.

The J gene is TRBJ2-7, the V gene TRBV5-1; D may correspond to TRBD1 or TRBD2 (6 bases each). Trimming stripped 0 bases from V and 6 bases from J, with 16 bases between. Germline loops: CDR1 SGHRS, CDR2 YFSETQ. The CDR3 loop spans 15 amino acids. CDR3 sequence: CASSLVTLKGGEQYF. CDR3 in DNA: TGCGCCAGCAGCTTGGTTACTCTCAAGGGGGGCGAGCAGTACTTC. Combining the CDR3 with reference TRBV5-1 and TRBJ2-7 gives the whole variable domain KAGVTQTPRYLIKTRGQQVTLSCSPISGHRSVSWYQQTPGQGLQFLFEYFSETQRNKGNFPGRFSGRQFSNSRSEMNVSTLELGDSALYLCASSLVTLKGGEQYFGPGTRLTVT.

The chain joins TRBV9 to TRBJ2-7; 10 bases map to TRBD1. The CDR3 has 16 residues. Unmatched junction bases numbered 6, after V lost 0 bases and J lost 3 bases. Per the germline V gene, CDR1 is SGDLS and CDR2 is YYNGEE. CDR3 sequence: CASSVAGGTGVYEQYF. As DNA, the CDR3 is TGTGCCAGCAGCGTAGCCGGCGGGACAGGGGTCTACGAGCAGTACTTC.

This chain uses TRBV13 with TRBJ1-1; 7 nucleotides line up with TRBD1. This CDR3 contains 14 residues. J was trimmed by 3 bases and V by 5 bases; bases with no gene match: 6. Germline lookup yields CDR1 PRHDT and CDR2 FYEKMQ (reference sequence). CDR3 region: CASSPAQGYTEAFF. CDR3 coding DNA: TGTGCCAGCAGCCCTGCACAGGGGTACACTGAAGCTTTCTTT.

The chain couples TRBV10-1 to TRBJ2-1; D ambiguous. V was cut by 0 bases and J by 0 bases, with 6 bases left in between. Germline CDR1 reads WNHNN; CDR2 reads SYGVQD (reference sequence). This CDR3 region has 15 residues. This chain's CDR3 is CASSESADSYNEQFF. CDR3 nucleotide sequence: TGCGCCAGCAGTGAGTCGGCGGACTCCTACAATGAGCAGTTCTTC.

In this sample, this clone turned up once. The V call is TRBV28, the J call TRBJ2-2; 9 bases map to TRBD1. The CDR3 contains 18 residues. Trimming removed 2 bases from V and 4 bases from J; junction bases left unmatched: 11. Germline-derived CDR1 and CDR2 are MDHEN and SYDVKM. This CDR3 reads CASSLVGQGLPSTGELFF. The DNA for the CDR3 is TGTGCCAGCAGTTTAGTGGGACAGGGTTTACCCAGCACCGGGGAGCTGTTTTTT.

A single count supports this clone. The chain combines TRBV11-3 with TRBJ2-3; 8 positions agree with TRBD2. Germline V gives CDR1 SGHNT, CDR2 YENEEA. J was trimmed by 7 bases and V by 1 base; bases with no gene match: 4. CDR3 length: 14 amino acids. CDR3 coding DNA: TGTGCCAGCAGCTTAGCGGGAGGGCCACATACGCAGTATTTT. Translating it yields CASSLAGGPHTQYF.

This sequence joins TRBV12-5 and TRBJ2-2, with D perhaps being TRBD1 or TRBD2 (5 bases each). V was cut by 1 base and J by 3 bases, with 12 bases left in between. CDR1 and CDR2 from the germline V gene are LGHNT and FRNRAP. This CDR3 region has 16 residues. DNA for the CDR3: TGTGCTAGTGGTTTGGGGGGGAAGCGGTACACCGGGGAGCTGTTTTTT. Amino acids: CASGLGGKRYTGELFF.

About this clone itself: The identical CDR3 is also encoded by other nucleotide sequences in the sample. The CDR3 sequence: CASSQDRQGEQYF. The CDR3 coding sequence is TGCGCCAGCAGCCAAGATCGACAGGGCGAGCAGTACTTC. The gene calls are TRBV4-3 and TRBJ2-7; 7 bases fit TRBD1. Germline-derived CDR1 and CDR2 are LGHNA and YSLEER. The CDR3 is 13 residues long. Germline trimming cut 0 bases from V and 6 bases from J; bases unmatched to any gene: 2.

The chain has TRBV21-1 and TRBJ1-5; the table calls TRBD1, which could not be checked here. TRBV21-1 is marked as a pseudogene. There are 17 residues in the CDR3. For the CDR3, the DNA is TGTGCCAGCAGCAACCGAGAGGGGGACAGGGGCAATCAGCCCCAGCATTTT. Translated, it gives CASSNREGDRGNQPQHF.

The chain uses TRBV29-1 and TRBJ1-2, with D hard to call. This CDR3 comprises 13 residues. Trimming stripped 2 bases from V and 4 bases from J, with 11 bases between. The germline CDR1 and CDR2 sequences are SQVTM and ANQGSEA. CDR3 sequence (DNA): TGCAGCGTTGAACCCCCGGCAGCCTATGGCTACACCTTC. Its translation is CSVEPPAAYGYTF.

V and J are TRBV2 and TRBJ1-2; D gene uncertain. Between the trimmed V and J ends, which lost 3 bases and 7 bases, there was a span of 15 bases. In germline, CDR1 is SNHLY, CDR2 FYNNEI. This CDR3 is 14 amino acids long. This CDR3 is CASSESGGPLGYTF. The CDR3 DNA follows: TGTGCCAGCAGTGAGTCCGGCGGCCCCCTTGGCTACACCTTC.

The chain joins TRBV5-5 to TRBJ2-7; 7 bases agree with TRBD1. This CDR3 contains 14 residues. Germline-derived CDR1 and CDR2 are SGHKS and YYEKEE (reference sequence). The V gene end was trimmed by 7 bases and the J gene end by 0 bases; junction bases not matched to a gene: 7. CDR3 protein: CASGERDSSYEQYF. In DNA form, the CDR3 reads TGTGCCAGCGGGGAACGGGACAGCTCCTACGAGCAGTACTTC. Together with reference TRBV5-5 and TRBJ2-7, the CDR3 gives the full variable domain: DAGVTQSPTHLIKTRGQQVTLRCSPISGHKSVSWYQQVLGQGPQFIFQYYEKEERGRGNFPDRFSARQFPNYSSELNVNALLLGDSALYLCASGERDSSYEQYFGPGTRLTVT.

The genes are TRBV4-3 and TRBJ2-3; 7 positions match TRBD1. Germline assignment: CDR1 LGHNA and CDR2 YSLEER. The CDR3 consists of 17 residues. Trimming cost V 4 bases and J 0 bases; bases outside gene matches: 10. The CDR3 loop reads CASSRLRAGGSTDTQYF. In nucleotides, the CDR3 is TGCGCCAGCAGCCGCCTTCGAGCAGGGGGAAGCACAGATACGCAGTATTTT.

The chain carries TRBV7-2 and TRBJ2-2; D is perhaps TRBD1 (6 bases). This CDR3 has 13 amino acids. Germline V gene lookup returns CDR1 SGHTA and CDR2 FQGNSA. V shed 4 bases and J shed 6 bases, with 9 bases lying between them. The CDR3 coding sequence is TGTGCCAGCAGCTCAAACAGGGCCGGGGAGCTGTTTTTT. Its protein is CASSSNRAGELFF.

The chain carries TRBV18 and TRBJ2-5; 9 bases match TRBD2. Germline CDR1 KGHSH, CDR2 LQKENI. The CDR3 contains 16 residues. V lost 4 bases and J lost 2; bases outside the gene matches: 8. The CDR3 DNA is TGTGCCAGCTCACACCCCCCTGCGGGAGGGCAAGAGACCCAGTACTTC. Translating gives CASSHPPAGGQETQYF.

The chain couples TRBV14 to TRBJ2-2; the D is unclear. V dropped 0 bases and J dropped 1 base, with 3 bases sitting between them. The CDR3 length is 14 residues. Germline loops: CDR1 SGHDN, CDR2 FVKESK. CDR3 residues: CASSQDMNTGELFF. CDR3 sequence (DNA): TGTGCCAGCAGCCAAGACATGAACACCGGGGAGCTGTTTTTT.

In regard to this clone: One junction end does not reproduce the germline sequence, and a read error may be involved. The chain is built from TRBV14 and TRBJ2-1; TRBD2 matches at 10 bases. Germline values: CDR1 SGHDN, CDR2 FVKESK. The CDR3 length is 17 residues. The CDR3 DNA follows: TGTGCCAGCAGCAAAGATATCGGACTAGCGGTGTACAATGAGCAGTTCTTC. Its translation: CASSKDIGLAVYNEQFF.

This rearrangement joins TRBV19 to TRBJ1-3; D is ambiguous. The CDR3 consists of 16 residues. The germline CDR1 and CDR2 sequences are LNHDA and SQIVND (reference sequence). V was cut by 3 bases and J by 0 bases, with 12 bases left in between. The CDR3 is CASSIRPGSSGNTIYF. The CDR3 coding sequence is TGTGCCAGTAGTATCCGTCCGGGGTCCTCTGGAAACACCATATATTTT.

J is TRBJ1-1 and V is TRBV19; 8 bases line up with TRBD1. Germline V gene data show CDR1 as LNHDA and CDR2 as SQIVND (reference sequence). The trim removed 6 bases at V and 1 base at J, leaving 4 bases unmatched. There are 14 residues in the CDR3. CDR3 residues: CASRGQESNTEAFF. The CDR3 nucleotides are TGTGCCAGTAGGGGACAGGAGTCGAACACTGAAGCTTTCTTT.